One sample yielded the 20 T cell receptor beta chains listed below, sequenced in a study of cytomegalovirus exposure and HLA in healthy donors. The PCR had 60 Vbeta and 13 Jbeta primers. Produced via immunoSEQ multiplex PCR; TCRdb's table is partial and in-frame only. The table has over 150,000 clones, approximately 80% seen once; the top ten hold around 1.3%. Sequencing input: PBMCs. These TCRs come from a woman aged 50 to 60 in good health and CMV-seronegative.

This chain uses TRBV19 with TRBJ1-1; a possible D gene is TRBD1 (6 bases). V shed 4 bases and J shed 5 bases, with 17 bases lying between them. CDR3 length equals 15 residues. Per germline, CDR1 LNHDA and CDR2 SQIVND (reference sequence). The CDR3 sequence: CASSTTTGGGTEAFF. In DNA form, the CDR3 reads TGTGCCAGTAGTACTACGACAGGTGGAGGAACTGAAGCTTTCTTT.

This chain connects TRBV6-5 to TRBJ1-1, with 9 bases lining up with TRBD1. Germline CDR1 and CDR2: MNHEY and SVGAGI. Trimming took 0 bases from V and 5 from J; bases not matched to a gene: 4. This CDR3 spans 15 amino acids. This CDR3 reads CASSYSYRGHTEAFF. CDR3 DNA sequence: TGTGCCAGCAGTTACTCTTACAGGGGGCATACTGAAGCTTTCTTT.

The genes are TRBV7-6 and TRBJ2-3; D gene unclear. The CDR3 has 12 amino acids. V lost 5 bases to trimming and J lost 5 bases, with 8 bases between them. The V gene's germline CDR1 is SGHVS and CDR2 FNYEAQ. CDR3 bases: TGTGCCAGCAGCCTCAGGTTAGATACGCAGTATTTT. Translated, it gives CASSLRLDTQYF.

This clone occurred a few times. This rearrangement joins TRBV21-1 to TRBJ2-1; the DNA was not compared with TRBD2, the D call given in the table. TRBV21-1 is shown as a pseudogene. The CDR3 consists of 15 residues. Written as DNA, the CDR3 is TGTGCCAGCAGCAAAGGGGGCGGGAGAGGGAATGAGCAGTTCTTC. Residues: CASSKGGGRGNEQFF.

The V call is TRBV28, the J call TRBJ1-5; 7 nucleotides line up with TRBD1. The CDR3 is 15 residues long. V lost 6 bases and J lost 2; bases outside the gene matches: 7. Germline values: CDR1 MDHEN, CDR2 SYDVKM. The CDR3 nucleotides read TGTGCCAGCAGCCGTGGACAGGCGCGCAATCAGCCCCAGCATTTT. Translation gives CASSRGQARNQPQHF.

The V call is TRBV6-6, the J call TRBJ2-2; TRBD1 agrees at 9 bases. J was trimmed by 3 bases and V by 5 bases; bases with no gene match: 7. The germline V gene has CDR1 MNHNY and CDR2 SVGAGI (reference sequence). The CDR3 sequence is 16 residues long. The CDR3 is CASSPPGQGYTGELFF. CDR3 in DNA: TGTGCCAGCAGTCCCCCGGGACAGGGCTACACCGGGGAGCTGTTTTTT.

CDR3 coding DNA: TGTGCCAGCAGCTCCGCAGGGGGCAAGAACACTGAAGCTTTCTTT. Translating it yields CASSSAGGKNTEAFF. V usage is TRBV7-2 and J usage is TRBJ1-1, with 8 bases matching TRBD1. This CDR3 has 15 amino acids. Germline V gene lookup returns CDR1 SGHTA and CDR2 FQGNSA. V lost 4 bases, J lost 1 base, and 5 bases stayed unmatched.

V gene TRBV27 combines with J gene TRBJ2-7, with 11 bases that match TRBD1. Germline values: CDR1 MNHEY, CDR2 SMNVEV (reference sequence). The CDR3 contains 15 residues. Trimming cost V 7 bases and J 7 bases; bases outside gene matches: 12. The CDR3 DNA reads TGTGCCAGCACCCTATCCGGGACAGGGGGAGTAGAGCAGTACTTC. Translated: CASTLSGTGGVEQYF.

The count of this clone is one. The junction departs from the called germline gene at one end, perhaps through a read error. The chain recombines TRBV14 with TRBJ2-7, with 12 positions matching TRBD2. CDR1 and CDR2 from the germline V gene are SGHDN and FVKESK. The CDR3 runs 15 residues. The CDR3 loop is CASSRGLAGSYQQYF. The CDR3, as DNA: TGTGCCAGCAGCCGAGGACTAGCGGGATCCTACCAGCAGTACTTC.

This sequence joins TRBV9 and TRBJ2-7, with 9 bases matching TRBD2. The CDR3 runs 16 residues. V dropped 4 bases and J dropped 0; count of bases not matched to a gene: 8. The germline CDR1 and CDR2 sequences are SGDLS and YYNGEE. The CDR3 sequence: CASSSGSGGFSYEQYF. The CDR3 coding sequence is TGTGCCAGCAGCTCGGGGAGCGGGGGGTTCTCCTACGAGCAGTACTTC.

This clone was seen only a few times. The chain joins TRBV6-4 to TRBJ1-1; a possible D gene is TRBD1 (6 bases). The CDR3 loop spans 15 amino acids. The germline V gene has CDR1 MRHNA and CDR2 SNTAGT. Deletions cut 0 bases from V and 10 bases from J, with 18 bases between. The CDR3 protein is CASSDSPYDRLPAFF. The CDR3 DNA reads TGTGCCAGCAGTGACTCGCCCTATGACAGGTTGCCAGCTTTCTTT.

As regards this clone: Other DNA variants within this sample encode the same CDR3. V usage is TRBV7-2 and J usage is TRBJ2-7; D is unclear. The ends were cut back, 1 base at V and 4 bases at J, with 8 bases in the middle. The CDR3 is 13 amino acids. CDR1 is SGHTA and CDR2 is FQGNSA in the germline V gene. CDR3 nucleotides: TGTGCCAGCAGCTTAGACCGGTCTTACGAGCAGTACTTC. The encoded protein is CASSLDRSYEQYF.

This clone was counted between two and nine times. The chain employs TRBV18 and TRBJ1-1; D remains unclear. Trimming took off 3 bases at V and 6 bases at J, with 14 bases between the two ends. This CDR3 comprises 14 residues. Germline V gene sequence: CDR1 KGHSH, CDR2 LQKENI. CDR3 residues: CASSPIGLGAEAFF. The CDR3, as DNA: TGTGCCAGCTCACCGATCGGACTTGGGGCTGAAGCTTTCTTT.

The chain recombines TRBV6-5 with TRBJ1-2; D possibly corresponds to TRBD1 (6 bases). V lost 9 bases, J lost 5 bases, and 22 bases lay in between. Germline V lookup: CDR1 MNHEY, CDR2 SVGAGI. There are 15 residues in the CDR3. The CDR3 nucleotides are TGTGCCAGTTCATCAGGGGCGGTCGGATTTTATGGCTACACCTTC. It is translated as CASSSGAVGFYGYTF.

This clone was observed once. The gene calls are TRBV7-9 and TRBJ1-2; D ambiguous. The germline gives CDR1 SEHNR, CDR2 FQNEAQ (reference sequence). The CDR3 runs to 14 residues. Trimming took 3 bases from V and 1 from J, leaving 9 bases between them. The CDR3 is CASSFLQINYGYTF. The CDR3 region has the DNA TGTGCCAGCAGCTTTTTGCAGATTAACTATGGCTACACCTTC. Filled out from reference TRBV7-9 and TRBJ1-2, the complete variable domain reads DTGVSQNPRHKITKRGQNVTFRCDPISEHNRLYWYRQTLGQGPEFLTYFQNEAQLEKSRLLSDRFSAERPKGSFSTLEIQRTEQGDSAMYLCASSFLQINYGYTFGSGTRLTVV.

V is TRBV7-8 and J is TRBJ2-7; TRBD1 matches 8 bases. The CDR3 has 14 residues. CDR1 is SGHVS and CDR2 is FQNEAQ in the germline V gene. V gave up 4 bases and J gave up 5 bases; unmatched junction bases: 7. The DNA of the CDR3 is TGTGCCAGCAGCTCGCGGACAGGGAGCGACGAGCAGTACTTC. It is translated as CASSSRTGSDEQYF.

The J gene is TRBJ1-5, the V gene TRBV18, with TRBD1 identical over 7 bases. The CDR3 extends over 14 amino acids. CDR1 is KGHSH and CDR2 is LQKENI in the germline V gene. V shed 1 base, J shed 3 bases, and the junction held 0 bases outside the gene matches. CDR3 sequence: CASSPQGANQPQHF. The CDR3 DNA follows: TGTGCCAGCTCACCACAGGGGGCCAATCAGCCCCAGCATTTT.

The V call is TRBV28, the J call TRBJ1-5, with 7 bases that match TRBD1. With V trimmed by 2 bases and J by 0 bases, 4 bases remained unmatched. This CDR3 has 16 amino acids. Germline loops: CDR1 MDHEN, CDR2 SYDVKM. The CDR3 loop reads CASSLRQGYSNQPQHF. The CDR3 DNA is TGTGCCAGCAGTTTAAGACAGGGATATAGCAATCAGCCCCAGCATTTT.

This chain connects TRBV9 to TRBJ1-2, with TRBD1 as a possible D gene (6 bases). This CDR3 is 15 amino acids long. Germline V lookup: CDR1 SGDLS, CDR2 YYNGEE. V lost 3 bases to trimming and J lost 3 bases, with 15 bases between them. The CDR3, as DNA: TGTGCCAGCAGCGGACAGGACAGCAAATACTATGGCTACACCTTC. Its protein product is CASSGQDSKYYGYTF.

The chain has TRBV11-2 and TRBJ2-1; D remains unclear. The CDR3 runs 14 residues. V was pared by 1 base and J by 7 bases, with 11 bases between. Germline V gene sequence: CDR1 SGHAT, CDR2 FQNNGV. CDR3 coding DNA: TGTGCCAGCAGCTTAGCTCCCCGGTTGAATGAGCAGTTCTTC. Its protein product is CASSLAPRLNEQFF.